Listed below are T cell receptor beta chains from one sample, sequenced in a study of vaccination effects on CD4 cells after COVID-19. The data were produced by immunoSEQ multiplex PCR, yet TCRdb's version contains in-frame clones alone and is incomplete. The table lists tens of thousands of clones, about 81% of them singletons, with 0.95% to 1.5% in the top ten. No antigen has been assigned to these receptors. Sequenced here: CD4+ T cells from PBMCs cultured with HCoV-229E spike peptides, sampled after COVID-19 vaccination. These receptor sequences come from a human donor who received a COVID-19 vaccine. The CDR3 runs from the conserved cysteine through the conserved F or W. A D gene is named only where the DNA matches it firmly. Rows may omit the clone size; those that give it use once, few, many or a size class.

>.|.|TRBJ1-5|TRBV19
TGTGCCAGTAGTACCTGGGGAGGGAGTGGTAATCAGCCCCAGCATTTT
CASSTWGGSGNQPQHF
>.|.|TRBJ2-5|TRBV24-1
TGTGCCACCAGTGAATCTCCCGTTTACCAAGAGACCCAGTACTTC
CATSESPVYQETQYF
>.|.|TRBJ1-1|TRBV5-1
TGCGCCAGCAGCACCCTAGAAGAGGTAGGAGCTTTCTTT
CASSTLEEVGAFF
>.|.|TRBJ2-5|TRBV5-5
TGTGCCAGCAGCTTGGGTTACGGACTTCAAGAGACCCAGTACTTC
CASSLGYGLQETQYF
>TRBD1|.|TRBJ1-4|TRBV4-3
TGCGCCAGCAGCCAACAGGGGGCTTCTAATGAAAAACTGTTTTTT
CASSQQGASNEKLFF
>.|.|TRBJ1-1|TRBV20-1
TGCAGTGCTAGTACAGGGAAGGCCGCTGAAGCTTTCTTT
CSASTGKAAEAFF
>.|once|TRBJ1-1|TRBV7-3
TGTGCCAGCAGCTTGACAGCGAACACTGAAGCTTTCTTT
CASSLTANTEAFF
>.|.|TRBJ1-5|TRBV2
TGTGCCAGCAAGAGAGGGTGGGATCAGCCCCAGCATTTT
CASKRGWDQPQHF
>.|.|TRBJ1-1|TRBV6-2/TRBV6-3
TGTGCCAGCAGTTGGCGGGGGCCGAACACTGAAGCTTTCTTT
CASSWRGPNTEAFF
>.|.|TRBJ1-1|TRBV6-2/TRBV6-3
TGTGCCAGCAGTTACCCTGTCATTTCTGAAGCTTTCTTT
CASSYPVISEAFF
>.|few|TRBJ1-5|TRBV25-1
TGTGCCAGCAGGGAACAGGGAGGAGATCAGCCCCAGCATTTT
CASREQGGDQPQHF
>.|.|TRBJ1-2|TRBV19
TGTGCCAGTGCCTACAGAGCTAACTATGGCTACACCTTC
CASAYRANYGYTF
>TRBD2|.|TRBJ2-3|TRBV5-1
TGCGCCAGCAGCAGACCGGGACTAGCGGCCACAGATACGCAGTATTTT
CASSRPGLAATDTQYF
>TRBD1|.|TRBJ2-5|TRBV7-9
TGTGCCAGCAGCCTCTGGACAGGGGGCGTCCTAAAAGAGACCCAGTACTTC
CASSLWTGGVLKETQYF
>.|few|TRBJ1-1|TRBV5-1
TGCGCCAGCAGCTTGAATCCGGCGAACACTGAAGCTTTCTTT
CASSLNPANTEAFF
>.|.|TRBJ2-3|TRBV2
TGTGCCAGCAGTGGGGTCAGTCTAGATACGCAGTATTTT
CASSGVSLDTQYF
>.|.|TRBJ1-3|TRBV29-1
TGCAGCGTCGGGACGGTGGCTGGAAACACCATATATTTT
CSVGTVAGNTIYF
>TRBD1|.|TRBJ1-5|TRBV30
TGTGCCTGGGACAGGGTCAATCAGCCCCAGCATTTT
CAWDRVNQPQHF
>TRBD1|.|TRBJ2-3|TRBV11-1
TGTGCCAGCAGCTTTCCCGGGACAGAAAAGGGTACGCAGTATTTT
CASSFPGTEKGTQYF
>.|.|TRBJ2-1|TRBV4-3
TGCGCCAGCAGCCAAGCGGGAGACAGGGACATCTACAATGAGCAGTTCTTC
CASSQAGDRDIYNEQFF
>TRBD1|once|TRBJ1-5|TRBV2
TGTGCCAGCAGTCTGGACGCAGGGGGGGGTCAGCCCCAGCATTTT
CASSLDAGGGQPQHF
>.|.|TRBJ2-1|TRBV5-1
TGCGCCAGCAGCTTGGTTGCGGGGAGCTCCTACAATGAGCAGTTCTTC
CASSLVAGSSYNEQFF
>.|.|TRBJ1-2|TRBV6-5
TGTGCCAGCAGTTACAGATTTCAGGGAGAGTATGGCTACACCTTC
CASSYRFQGEYGYTF
>.|.|TRBJ1-5|TRBV6-5
TGTGCCAGCAGTTATGACGGGAATCAGCCCCAGCATTTT
CASSYDGNQPQHF
>.|.|TRBJ2-2|TRBV24-1
TGTGCCACCAGCGGGGACAACACCGGGGAGCTGTTTTTT
CATSGDNTGELFF
>.|.|TRBJ2-5|TRBV6-5
TGTGCCAGCAGAAAGGGGGTCCGGGAGACCCAGTACTTC
CASRKGVRETQYF
>.|.|TRBJ2-5|TRBV6-5
TGTGCCAGCAGTACACAAGAGACCCAGTACTTC
CASSTQETQYF
>.|.|TRBJ2-3|TRBV19
TGTGCCAGCCGTCCGCGTGCTAGAGGCACAGATACGCAGTATTTT
CASRPRARGTDTQYF
>TRBD2|.|TRBJ2-3|TRBV19
TGTGCCAGTAGTTTGACTAGCGGGGGATTAGATACGCAGTATTTT
CASSLTSGGLDTQYF
>TRBD1|once|TRBJ2-1|TRBV24-1
TGTGCCACCAGTGAACCCGGGACAGGGGGTTATGAGCAGTTCTTC
CATSEPGTGGYEQFF
>.|.|TRBJ1-3|TRBV3-1/TRBV3-2
TGTGCCAGCAGCCAAGGACAGGCAATCTCTGGAAACACCATATATTTT
CASSQGQAISGNTIYF
>TRBD1|.|TRBJ1-5|TRBV6-5
TGTGCCAGCGACAGGGAATATCAGCCCCAGCATTTT
CASDREYQPQHF
>.|once|TRBJ2-5|TRBV24-1
TGTGCCACCAGTGATGGGACCGAGTACTCAGAGACCCAGTACTTC
CATSDGTEYSETQYF
>.|.|TRBJ1-6|TRBV9
TGTGCCAGCAGCGTTGGGACTTGGGGAGCCGGGTCACCCCTCCACTTT
CASSVGTWGAGSPLHF
>.|.|TRBJ2-2|TRBV5-1
TGCGCCAGCAGCTTTACCACAAACACCGGGGAGCTGTTTTTT
CASSFTTNTGELFF